The entry below describes one TCR beta chain. No antigen is known for it. The data derive from a study of CD4 T cells in relation to SARS-CoV-2 and coronaviruses. Study-level information: PBMCs were cultured with antigen for roughly 10 days before TCR beta sequencing. The negative reference was HIV-1 Nef peptide pool or peptide-free culture.

Before the COVID-19 pandemic, during about 2011-2018, CD4+ T cells were taken from unexposed donors. The cells were cultured for less than twelve days before CD4+ T cells were isolated. As cell numbers allowed, unexposed-donor CD4+ T cells faced SARS-CoV-2 S/N and four cold-coronavirus spikes. The table came from immunoSEQ multiplex PCR; TCRdb's copy has only in-frame clones and leaves some out. Of about 21,000 clones listed, more than 70% were seen once; the top ten hold about 20%. The germline gives CDR1 MNHEY, CDR2 SMNVEV (reference sequence). This CDR3 region has 13 residues. The ends were cut back, 4 bases at V and 9 bases at J, with 16 bases in the middle.

This chain joins TRBV27 and TRBJ2-7; possible D gene TRBD1, 6 bases. What was sequenced was CD4+ T cells from PBMCs, cultured in vitro. The receptor was isolated from a human donor in good health. This chain's CDR3 is CASSSGNRDGQYF. The DNA of the CDR3 is TGTGCCAGCAGTTCGGGGAACAGGGACGGGCAGTACTTC.